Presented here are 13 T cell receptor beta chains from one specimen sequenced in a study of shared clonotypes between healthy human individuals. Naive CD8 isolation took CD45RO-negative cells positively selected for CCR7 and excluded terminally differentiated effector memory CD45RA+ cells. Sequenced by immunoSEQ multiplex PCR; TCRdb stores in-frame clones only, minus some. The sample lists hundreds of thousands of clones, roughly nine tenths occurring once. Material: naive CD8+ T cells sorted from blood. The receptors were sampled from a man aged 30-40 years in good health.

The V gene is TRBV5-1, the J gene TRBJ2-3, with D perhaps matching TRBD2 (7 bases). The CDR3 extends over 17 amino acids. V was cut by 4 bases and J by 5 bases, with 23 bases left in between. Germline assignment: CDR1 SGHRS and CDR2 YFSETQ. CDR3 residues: CASSQQLGGLAVDTQYF. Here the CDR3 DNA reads TGCGCCAGCAGCCAGCAGCTTGGGGGGCTAGCGGTAGATACGCAGTATTTT.

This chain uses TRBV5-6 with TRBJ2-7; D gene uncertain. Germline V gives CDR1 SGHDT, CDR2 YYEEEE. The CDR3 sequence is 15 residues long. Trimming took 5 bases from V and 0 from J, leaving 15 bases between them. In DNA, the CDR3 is TGTGCCAGCAGAGTGGAATTAGAAAGCTCCTACGAGCAGTACTTC. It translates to CASRVELESSYEQYF.

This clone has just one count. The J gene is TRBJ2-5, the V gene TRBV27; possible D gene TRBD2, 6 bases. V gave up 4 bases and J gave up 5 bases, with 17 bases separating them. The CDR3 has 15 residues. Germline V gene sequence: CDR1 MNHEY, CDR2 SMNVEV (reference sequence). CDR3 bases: TGTGCCAGCAGTTCCGGGACTCTCTTGATGGAGACCCAGTACTTC. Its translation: CASSSGTLLMETQYF.

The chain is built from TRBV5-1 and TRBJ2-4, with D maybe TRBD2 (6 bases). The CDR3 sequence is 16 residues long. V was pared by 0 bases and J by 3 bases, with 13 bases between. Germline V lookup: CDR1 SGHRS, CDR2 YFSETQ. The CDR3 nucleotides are TGCGCCAGCAGCTTGGTTGGTAGCGGACTCAAAAACATTCAGTACTTC. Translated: CASSLVGSGLKNIQYF.

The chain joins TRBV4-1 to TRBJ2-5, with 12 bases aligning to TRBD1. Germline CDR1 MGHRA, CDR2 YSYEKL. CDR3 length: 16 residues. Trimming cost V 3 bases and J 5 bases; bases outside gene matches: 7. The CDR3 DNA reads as TGCGCCAGCAGCCAGACCGGGACAGGGGGCCGGGAGACCCAGTACTTC. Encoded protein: CASSQTGTGGRETQYF.

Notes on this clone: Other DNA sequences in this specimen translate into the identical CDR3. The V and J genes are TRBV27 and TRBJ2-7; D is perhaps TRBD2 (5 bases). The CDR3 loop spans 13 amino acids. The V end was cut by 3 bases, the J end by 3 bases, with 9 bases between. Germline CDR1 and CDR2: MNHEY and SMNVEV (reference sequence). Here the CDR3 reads CASSFFAGYEQYF. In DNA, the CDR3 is TGTGCCAGCAGTTTTTTCGCGGGCTACGAGCAGTACTTC.

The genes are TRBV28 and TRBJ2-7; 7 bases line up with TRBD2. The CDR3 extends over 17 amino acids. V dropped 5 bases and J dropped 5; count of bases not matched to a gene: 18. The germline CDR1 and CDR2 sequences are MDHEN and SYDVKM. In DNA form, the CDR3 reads TGTGCCAGCAGTCTTCAAAGCGGGATCCCGTCTCTCCACGAGCAGTACTTC. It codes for CASSLQSGIPSLHEQYF.

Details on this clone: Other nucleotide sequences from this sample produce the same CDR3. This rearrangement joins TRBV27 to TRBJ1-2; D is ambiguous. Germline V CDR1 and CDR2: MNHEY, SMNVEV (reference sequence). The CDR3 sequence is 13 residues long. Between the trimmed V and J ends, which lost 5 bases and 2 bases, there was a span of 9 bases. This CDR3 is CASSLASNYGYTF. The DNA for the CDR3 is TGTGCCAGCAGTCTGGCCTCGAACTATGGCTACACCTTC.

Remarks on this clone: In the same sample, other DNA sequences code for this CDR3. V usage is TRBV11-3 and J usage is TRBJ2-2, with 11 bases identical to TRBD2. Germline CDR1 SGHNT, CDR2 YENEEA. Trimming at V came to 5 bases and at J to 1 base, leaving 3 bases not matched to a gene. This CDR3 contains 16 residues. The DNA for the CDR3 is TGTGCCAGCAGCCCAGGACTAGCGGGGAACACCGGGGAGCTGTTTTTT. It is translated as CASSPGLAGNTGELFF.

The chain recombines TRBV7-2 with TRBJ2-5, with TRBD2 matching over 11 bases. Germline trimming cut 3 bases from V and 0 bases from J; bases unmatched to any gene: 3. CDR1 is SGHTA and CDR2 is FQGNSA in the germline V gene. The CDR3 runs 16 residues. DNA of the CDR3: TGTGCCAGCAGCTTGCGGACTAGCGGGCACCAAGAGACCCAGTACTTC. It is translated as CASSLRTSGHQETQYF. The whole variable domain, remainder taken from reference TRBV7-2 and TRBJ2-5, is GAGVSQSPSNKVTEKGKDVELRCDPISGHTALYWYRQSLGQGLEFLIYFQGNSAPDKSGLPSDRFSAERTGGSVSTLTIQRTQQEDSAVYLCASSLRTSGHQETQYFGPGTRLLVL.

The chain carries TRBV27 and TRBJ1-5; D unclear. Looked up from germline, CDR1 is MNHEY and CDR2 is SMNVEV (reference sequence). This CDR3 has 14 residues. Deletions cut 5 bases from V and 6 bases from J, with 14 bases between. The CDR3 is CASSPLVSGQPQHF. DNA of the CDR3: TGTGCCAGCAGTCCCCTTGTTAGTGGTCAGCCCCAGCATTTT.

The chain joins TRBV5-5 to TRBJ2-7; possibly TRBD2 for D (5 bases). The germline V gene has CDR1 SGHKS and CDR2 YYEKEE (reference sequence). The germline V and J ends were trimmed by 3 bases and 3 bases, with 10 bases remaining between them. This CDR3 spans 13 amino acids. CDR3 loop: CASSSTSSYEQYF. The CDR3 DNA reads TGTGCCAGCAGCTCCACTAGTAGCTACGAGCAGTACTTC.

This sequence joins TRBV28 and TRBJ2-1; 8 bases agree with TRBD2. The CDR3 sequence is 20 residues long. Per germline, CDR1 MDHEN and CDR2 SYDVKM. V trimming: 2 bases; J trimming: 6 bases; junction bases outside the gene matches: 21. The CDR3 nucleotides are TGTGCCAGCAGTTTAGATCCCCGGGAGGGTTTTGTAGGCATTTCCAATGAGCAGTTCTTC. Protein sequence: CASSLDPREGFVGISNEQFF.